This T cell receptor beta chain was sequenced for a study of shared clonotypes between healthy human individuals. Notes on the study in general: Read depth was anticipated to influence clonotype sharing among donors. In contrast to clonotypes shared by all four donors, non-shared clonotypes had lower generation probabilities.

Original processing notes: There were no quality scores in the junction-only immunoSEQ sequences, so filtering differed. Produced via immunoSEQ multiplex PCR; TCRdb's table is partial and in-frame only. That table supplies the V and J calls and clone size; D and trimming were determined from the DNA. The profile shows some 2,000,000 clones, roughly 94% of them singletons. Trimming shortened V by 0 bases and J by 1 base, and 6 bases separated the two germline ends. Germline-derived CDR1 and CDR2 are GTSNPN and SVGIG (reference sequence). The CDR3 consists of 13 residues. CD45RO-negative, CCR7-positively selected cells formed the naive CD8 fraction, excluding terminally differentiated effector memory CD45RA+ cells. Each donor was a Caucasian adult residing in Nashville, Tennessee. As regards this clone: Antigen: not known. The same CDR3 also results from other DNA sequences found in this sample.

Sequenced: naive CD8+ T cells sorted from blood. This TCR was recovered from a man aged 18 to 29 in good health. The rearrangement joins TRBV30 to TRBJ1-1, with a possible D match to TRBD1 (5 bases). CDR3 protein: CAWSVGTNTEAFF. For the CDR3, the DNA is TGTGCCTGGAGTGTCGGGACGAACACTGAAGCTTTCTTT.